This T cell receptor (beta chain) was sequenced during a study of OX40 agonist ivuxolimab in advanced cancers. Looking at the study overall: Patients were treated with ivuxolimab, an agonistic anti-OX40 (CD134) antibody.

This CDR3 region has 14 residues. Germline V gene sequence: CDR1 MNHEY, CDR2 SMNVEV (reference sequence). V was shortened by 3 bases and J by 6 bases, with 11 bases between the two germline ends. A remark on this clone: Its matching antigen is unknown.

Findings and caveats of the study: It was also the case that some nonresponders had low normalized T-cell clonal expansion. Partial responders treated at 0.1-3.0 mg/kg exhibited clonal expansion among the lowest measured.

Assay: immunoSEQ multiplex PCR; the TCRdb copy retains only in-frame clones and omits some. The sample contains about 48,000 clones, roughly 84% of which appear only once. If patients had autoimmune disease history or systemic immunosuppression, they were excluded. This chain joins TRBV27 and TRBJ2-2; D is uncertain. The TCR sequence derives from an adult with an advanced solid tumor such as melanoma, head and neck, liver or kidney cancer. The sequences come from CD4+ or CD8+ T cells sorted from blood, collected in a trial of the OX40 agonist ivuxolimab. The CDR3: CASSFTPEPGELFF. CDR3 DNA: TGTGCCAGCAGTTTTACCCCGGAGCCCGGGGAGCTGTTTTTT.